This TCR beta chain was sequenced for a study of blood T cells in healthy people across ages. This CDR3 contains 13 residues. Trimming took off 3 bases at V and 0 bases at J, with 8 bases between the two ends. The germline V gene has CDR1 DFQATT and CDR2 SNEGSKA (reference sequence). This clonotype was counted many times. A J-beta primer mix and a sample-barcoded 5' primer were used in a second PCR of roughly 6 to 12 cycles. TCRdb re-called the 5' RACE reads with MiXCR, one entry per CDR3 protein. Among approximately 1.5 million distinct CDR3 sequences listed, 34% were seen once. The sequencing input was blood. This chain connects TRBV20-1 to TRBJ2-5; tentative D call: TRBD2 (5 bases). The receptor comes from a woman aged 25 to 39 in good health. The CDR3: CSASTGYQETQYF. CDR3 coding DNA: TGCAGTGCTAGTACGGGGTACCAAGAGACCCAGTACTTC.